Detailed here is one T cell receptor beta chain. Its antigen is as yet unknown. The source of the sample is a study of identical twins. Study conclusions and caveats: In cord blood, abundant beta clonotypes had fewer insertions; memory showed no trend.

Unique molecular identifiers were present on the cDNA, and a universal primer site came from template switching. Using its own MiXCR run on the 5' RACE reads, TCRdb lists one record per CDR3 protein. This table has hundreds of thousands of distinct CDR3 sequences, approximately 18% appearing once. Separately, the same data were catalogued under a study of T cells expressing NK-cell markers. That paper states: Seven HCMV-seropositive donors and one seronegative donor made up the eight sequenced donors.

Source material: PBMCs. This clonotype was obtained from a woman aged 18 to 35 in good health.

CDR3 protein: CAGRIAGGPDTQYF. In DNA, the CDR3 is TGTGCCGGGCGCATAGCGGGAGGGCCAGATACGCAGTATTTT. V usage is TRBV30 and J usage is TRBJ2-3; TRBD2 aligns across 11 bases. Germline assignment: CDR1 GTSNPN and CDR2 SVGIG (reference sequence). The CDR3 extends over 14 amino acids. V was clipped by 8 bases and J by 4 bases; unmatched bases: 8.